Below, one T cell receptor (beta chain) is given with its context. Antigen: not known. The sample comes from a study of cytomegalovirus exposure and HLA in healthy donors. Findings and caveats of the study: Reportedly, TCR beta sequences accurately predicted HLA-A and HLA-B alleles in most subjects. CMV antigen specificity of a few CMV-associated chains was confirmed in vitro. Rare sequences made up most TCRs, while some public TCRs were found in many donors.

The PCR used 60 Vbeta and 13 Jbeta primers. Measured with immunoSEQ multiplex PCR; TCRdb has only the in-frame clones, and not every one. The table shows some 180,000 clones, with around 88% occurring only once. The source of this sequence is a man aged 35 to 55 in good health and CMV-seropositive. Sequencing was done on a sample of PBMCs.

CDR3 bases: TGTGCCAGTAGTGCCAGGATATACAATGAGCAGTTCTTC. The encoded protein is CASSARIYNEQFF. The chain is built from TRBV19 and TRBJ2-1; D remains ambiguous. The CDR3 length is 13 residues. The germline V gene encodes CDR1 LNHDA and CDR2 SQIVND (reference sequence). V was cut by 5 bases and J by 4 bases, with 9 bases left in between.